This T cell receptor (beta chain) was retrieved from a study of Ad26.COV2.S vaccination and SARS-CoV-2 variants. Background on the study: The authors gave Ad26.COV2.S intramuscularly, either once or twice 56 days apart. Regarding the study as a whole: With respect to non-spike TCR breadth, vaccine and placebo recipients were similar. Breadth, reportedly substantial, characterized the spike-specific CD8+ and CD4+ T cell responses after vaccination.

This clone was observed a few times. Its antigen is currently unknown. Indicated treatment: some 20 received Ad26.COV2.S at low or high dose, single or two shots; 5 received placebo; per-sample allocation not given. The samples date from day 63 after the first vaccine or placebo injection. As its vector, the vaccine had Ad26, which expressed Wuhan-strain SARS-CoV-2 spike. Trimming cost V 5 bases and J 7 bases, with 14 bases left between them. Germline CDR1 reads SGHVS; CDR2 reads FNYEAQ. The CDR3 runs 13 residues. Method: immunoSEQ multiplex PCR; TCRdb's copy keeps in-frame clones and lacks some. The data show 380,000 or so clones, approximately 83% seen once.

The chain has TRBV7-6 and TRBJ1-2; a weak D match, TRBD1 (5 bases). This sequence originates from a person between 18 and 60 years old who received the Ad26.COV2.S COVID-19 vaccine or a placebo. The sequencing here drew on peripheral blood, taken in a trial of Ad26.COV2.S vaccine versus placebo. CDR3 region: CASSTQGGRGYTF. In DNA, the CDR3 is TGTGCCAGCAGCACCCAGGGCGGTCGTGGCTACACCTTC.